The clone carrying this TCR beta chain was recorded at least ten times. The antigen is undetermined. V gave up 4 bases and J gave up 5 bases, with 22 bases separating them. The CDR3 totals 17 residues. The germline V gene encodes CDR1 SGHTA and CDR2 FQGNSA. This sample was taken from a study of T cells in Graves' hyperthyroidism and ophthalmopathy. Study-wide results and limits: Most expanded thyroid clonotypes above 0.001 also appeared in blood. Ophthalmopathy onset followed model prediction by a median about six months.

What was amplified from RNA transcripts were TCR beta CDR3 regions. Researchers ran a first-round RT-PCR on the TCR CDR3 using the HTBI primer set. TCRdb processed the multiplex PCR reads anew with MiXCR; each CDR3 protein has one entry. This table holds 500,000 to 600,000 distinct CDR3 sequences, about 20% found once. This rearrangement joins TRBV7-2 to TRBJ2-3; D may be TRBD2 (6 bases). The sequence derives from a man aged 40-49 years with Graves' ophthalmopathy. Sequencing input: blood. DNA for the CDR3: TGTGCCAGCAGCTCCCTGATTGGGGGAGGCGATCGAGATACGCAGTATTTT. It yields the protein CASSSLIGGGDRDTQYF.